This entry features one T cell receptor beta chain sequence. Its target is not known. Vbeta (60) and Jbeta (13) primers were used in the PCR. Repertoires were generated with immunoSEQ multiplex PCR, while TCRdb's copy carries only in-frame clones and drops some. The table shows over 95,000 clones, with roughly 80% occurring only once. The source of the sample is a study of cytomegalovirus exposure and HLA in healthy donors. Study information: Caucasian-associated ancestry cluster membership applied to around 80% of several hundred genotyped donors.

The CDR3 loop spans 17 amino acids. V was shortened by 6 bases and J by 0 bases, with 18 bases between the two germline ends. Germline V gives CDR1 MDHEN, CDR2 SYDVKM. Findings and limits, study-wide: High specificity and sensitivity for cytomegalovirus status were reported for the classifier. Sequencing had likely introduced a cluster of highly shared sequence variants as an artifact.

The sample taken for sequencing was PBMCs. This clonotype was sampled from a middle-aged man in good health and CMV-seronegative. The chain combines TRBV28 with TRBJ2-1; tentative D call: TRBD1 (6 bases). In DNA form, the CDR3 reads TGTGCCAGCAGCCAAACAGGGACCCCCCGCTCCTACAATGAGCAGTTCTTC. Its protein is CASSQTGTPRSYNEQFF.